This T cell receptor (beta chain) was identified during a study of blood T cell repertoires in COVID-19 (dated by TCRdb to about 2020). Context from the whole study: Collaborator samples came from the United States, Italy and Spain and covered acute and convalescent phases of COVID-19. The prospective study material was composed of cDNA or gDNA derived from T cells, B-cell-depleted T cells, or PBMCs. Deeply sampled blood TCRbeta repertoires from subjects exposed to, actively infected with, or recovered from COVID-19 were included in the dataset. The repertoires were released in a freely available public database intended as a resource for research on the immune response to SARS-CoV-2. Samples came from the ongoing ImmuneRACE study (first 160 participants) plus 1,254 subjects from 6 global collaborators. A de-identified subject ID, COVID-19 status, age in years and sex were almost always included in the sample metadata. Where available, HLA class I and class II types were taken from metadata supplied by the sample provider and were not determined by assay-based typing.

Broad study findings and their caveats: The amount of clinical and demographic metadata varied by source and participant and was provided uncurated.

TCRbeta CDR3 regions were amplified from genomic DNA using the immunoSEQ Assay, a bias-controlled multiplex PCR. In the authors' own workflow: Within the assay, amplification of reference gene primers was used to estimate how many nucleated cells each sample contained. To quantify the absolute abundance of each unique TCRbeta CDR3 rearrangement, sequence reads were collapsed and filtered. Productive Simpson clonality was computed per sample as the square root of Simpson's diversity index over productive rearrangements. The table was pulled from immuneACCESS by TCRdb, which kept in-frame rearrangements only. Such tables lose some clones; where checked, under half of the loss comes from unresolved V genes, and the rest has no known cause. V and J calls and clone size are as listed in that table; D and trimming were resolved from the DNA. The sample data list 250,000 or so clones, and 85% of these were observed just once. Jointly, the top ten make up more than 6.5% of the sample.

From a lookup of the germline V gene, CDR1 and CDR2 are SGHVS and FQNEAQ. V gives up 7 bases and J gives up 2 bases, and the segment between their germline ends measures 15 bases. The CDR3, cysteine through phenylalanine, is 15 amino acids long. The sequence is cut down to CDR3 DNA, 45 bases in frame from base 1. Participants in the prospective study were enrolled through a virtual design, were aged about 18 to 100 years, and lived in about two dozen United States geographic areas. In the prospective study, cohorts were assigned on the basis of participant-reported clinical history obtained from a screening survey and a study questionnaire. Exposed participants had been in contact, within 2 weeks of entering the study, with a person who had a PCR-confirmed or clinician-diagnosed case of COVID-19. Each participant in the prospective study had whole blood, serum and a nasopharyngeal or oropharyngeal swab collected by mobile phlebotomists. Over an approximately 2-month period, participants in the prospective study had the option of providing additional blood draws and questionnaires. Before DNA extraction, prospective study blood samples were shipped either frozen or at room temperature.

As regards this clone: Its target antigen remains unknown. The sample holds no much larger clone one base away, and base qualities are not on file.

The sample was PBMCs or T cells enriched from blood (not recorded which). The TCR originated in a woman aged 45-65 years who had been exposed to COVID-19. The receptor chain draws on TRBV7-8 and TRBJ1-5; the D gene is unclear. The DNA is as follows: TGTGCCAGCACCCTATCGGCGGTAGGCAATCAGCCCCAGCATTTT. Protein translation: CASTLSAVGNQPQHF. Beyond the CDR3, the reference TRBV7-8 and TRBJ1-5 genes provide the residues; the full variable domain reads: GAGVSQSPRYKVAKRGQDVALRCDPISGHVSLFWYQQALGQGPEFLTYFQNEAQLDKSGLPSDRFFAERPEGSVSTLKIQRTQQEDSAVYLCASTLSAVGNQPQHFGDGTRLSIL.